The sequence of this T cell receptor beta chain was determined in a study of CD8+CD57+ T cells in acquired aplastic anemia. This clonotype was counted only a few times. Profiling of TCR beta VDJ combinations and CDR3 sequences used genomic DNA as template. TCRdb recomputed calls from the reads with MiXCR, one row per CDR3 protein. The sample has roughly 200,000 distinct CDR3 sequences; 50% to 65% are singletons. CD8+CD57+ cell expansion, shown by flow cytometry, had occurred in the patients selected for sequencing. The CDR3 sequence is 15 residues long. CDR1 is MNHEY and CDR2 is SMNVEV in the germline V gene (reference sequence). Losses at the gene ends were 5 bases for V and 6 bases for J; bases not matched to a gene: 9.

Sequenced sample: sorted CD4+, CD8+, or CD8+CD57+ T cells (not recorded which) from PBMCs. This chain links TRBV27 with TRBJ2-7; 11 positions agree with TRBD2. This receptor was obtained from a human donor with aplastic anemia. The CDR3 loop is CASSLTSGGPSEQYF. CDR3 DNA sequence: TGTGCCAGCAGTCTTACTAGCGGGGGCCCCTCCGAGCAGTACTTC.